This TCR beta chain was sequenced in a study of cytomegalovirus exposure and HLA in healthy donors. 60 Vbeta and 13 Jbeta primers were used in PCR. TCRdb keeps only in-frame clones here, not all; method: immunoSEQ multiplex PCR. The sample consists of some 130,000 clones, 75% to 80% of them appearing once. Points from the study as a whole: A later analysis reported that several of the most significant clusters appeared to be linked to common viral pathogens, among them Epstein-Barr virus.

J was trimmed by 1 base and V by 3 bases; bases with no gene match: 4. CDR1 is SGHDT and CDR2 is YYEEEE in the germline V gene. The length of the CDR3 is 16 residues. Details on this clone: Its antigen is unknown.

The chain recombines TRBV5-6 with TRBJ1-5; 10 nucleotides match TRBD1. This TCR was sampled from a man under 40 in good health and CMV-seronegative. Sequencing used PBMCs. The CDR3 DNA is TGTGCCAGCAGCTCCGGGACAGGGGTAAGCAATCAGCCCCAGCATTTT. Amino acids: CASSSGTGVSNQPQHF.